The 28 T cell receptor beta chains below all came from one sample that was sequenced in a study of radiotherapy plus CTLA-4 blockade in lung cancer (dated 2018 in TCRdb). The receptor library was made with the immunoSEQ multiplex PCR assay. TCRdb re-hosts the immuneACCESS table, in-frame sequences only. Its copies lack some clones; in the studies checked, an unresolved V gene accounts for under half of them, and the cause for the rest is not known. The sample table records approximately 28,000 clones; more than 60% of these occur just once. The ten biggest clones cover 7% to 8% of the sample. Sequencing was performed on peripheral blood, taken from a patient treated with radiotherapy plus ipilimumab. These receptors originate from a human donor with non-small cell lung cancer who had stable disease on radiotherapy plus ipilimumab.

This chain connects TRBV19 to TRBJ2-3; tentatively, D is TRBD1 (5 bases). The germline gives CDR1 LNHDA, CDR2 SQIVND (reference sequence). V was pared by 3 bases and J by 2 bases, with 12 bases between. The CDR3 contains 15 residues. The CDR3 loop reads CASSILTGSTDTQYF. The CDR3 DNA sequence: TGTGCCAGTAGTATCTTAACAGGATCCACAGATACGCAGTATTTT.

The CDR3 reads CASSFPGIRGTEAFF. The CDR3 region has the DNA TGTGCCAGCAGTTTCCCAGGGATCCGTGGCACTGAAGCTTTCTTT. The genes are TRBV28 and TRBJ1-1; TRBD1 might be the D (5 bases). The ends were cut back, 3 bases at V and 4 bases at J, with 15 bases in the middle. Germline-derived CDR1 and CDR2 are MDHEN and SYDVKM. CDR3 size: 15 residues.

V gene TRBV7-7 combines with J gene TRBJ2-2, with D possibly TRBD1 on 6 matching bases. CDR3 length equals 14 residues. In germline, CDR1 is SSHAT, CDR2 FNYEAQ (reference sequence). V was pared by 5 bases and J by 2 bases, with 9 bases between. CDR3 amino acids: CASSHRANTGELFF. The CDR3 nucleotides read TGTGCCAGCAGCCACAGGGCAAACACCGGGGAGCTGTTTTTT.

The chain has TRBV27 and TRBJ1-6, with 8 bases lining up with TRBD1. The CDR3 runs 14 residues. Trimming took 11 bases from V and 7 from J; bases not matched to a gene: 10. The germline gives CDR1 MNHEY, CDR2 SMNVEV (reference sequence). The CDR3 sequence is CAVQDRAKNSPLHF. The CDR3 DNA reads TGTGCCGTCCAGGACAGGGCAAAGAATTCACCCCTCCACTTT.

The CDR3: CASSIRTGNQPQHF. The CDR3 bases are TGTGCCAGTAGTATAAGGACAGGCAATCAGCCCCAGCATTTT. The genes are TRBV19 and TRBJ1-5; D may be TRBD1 (6 bases). This CDR3 has 14 residues. The V end was cut by 2 bases, the J end by 2 bases, with 7 bases between. CDR1 is LNHDA and CDR2 is SQIVND in the germline V gene (reference sequence).

The chain is built from TRBV6-6 and TRBJ2-7; 8 bases agree with TRBD1. V shed 0 bases, J shed 7 bases, and the junction held 11 bases outside the gene matches. The CDR3 contains 16 residues. Looked up from germline, CDR1 is MNHNY and CDR2 is SVGAGI (reference sequence). CDR3 sequence (DNA): TGTGCCAGCAGTTACTCGAGTTGGCAGGGGGCTGGTGAGCAGTACGTC. It is translated as CASSYSSWQGAGEQYV.

The chain has TRBV4-3 and TRBJ2-3, with TRBD1 identical over 9 bases. The CDR3 extends over 15 amino acids. Trimming took 5 bases from V and 2 from J; bases not matched to a gene: 5. The germline gives CDR1 LGHNA, CDR2 YSLEER. This CDR3 is CASSLGDRDTDTQYF. DNA of the CDR3: TGCGCCAGCAGCTTGGGGGACAGGGACACAGATACGCAGTATTTT.

The CDR3 DNA reads TGCGCCAGCAGCTTGCTGGCAGGGAGCAATCAGCCCCAGCATTTT. This encodes CASSLLAGSNQPQHF. V and J are TRBV5-1 and TRBJ1-5; D is possibly TRBD1 (5 bases). Deletions cut 1 base from V and 1 base from J, with 9 bases between. This CDR3 is 15 amino acids long. Germline V lookup: CDR1 SGHRS, CDR2 YFSETQ.

The CDR3 DNA is TGTGCCAGCAGTTCGACCGGACAGGGGCCCTCTACCTATGGCTACACCTTC. It is translated as CASSSTGQGPSTYGYTF. The V gene is TRBV28, the J gene TRBJ1-2, with 9 nucleotides matching TRBD1. There are 17 residues in the CDR3. Trimming took 4 bases from V and 4 from J; bases not matched to a gene: 13. CDR1 and CDR2 (germline): MDHEN, SYDVKM.

V usage is TRBV9 and J usage is TRBJ1-3, with 8 bases fitting TRBD1. The junction had 4 bases not matched to a gene; V was cut back by 3 bases and J by 2 bases. The V gene's germline CDR1 is SGDLS and CDR2 YYNGEE. This CDR3 spans 15 amino acids. CDR3 sequence reads: CASSAETGAGNTIYF. The CDR3, as DNA: TGTGCCAGCAGCGCCGAGACAGGGGCTGGAAACACCATATATTTT.

The genes are TRBV5-4 and TRBJ2-7; 11 bases agree with TRBD1. The V segment lost 9 bases and the J segment 3 bases; nucleotides outside the gene matches: 11. Germline CDR1 is SGHNT and CDR2 is YYREEE (reference sequence). The CDR3 spans 15 residues. The CDR3 sequence: CAITFRDRGFYEQYF. CDR3 coding DNA: TGTGCCATTACCTTCCGGGACAGGGGGTTCTACGAGCAGTACTTC.

This rearrangement joins TRBV28 to TRBJ1-1; 8 bases are a match to TRBD1. The CDR3 loop spans 15 amino acids. V dropped 2 bases and J dropped 3; count of bases not matched to a gene: 5. Germline CDR1 MDHEN, CDR2 SYDVKM. The chain's CDR3 is CASSLADRAYTEAFF. The CDR3, as DNA: TGTGCCAGCAGTTTAGCGGACAGGGCCTACACTGAAGCTTTCTTT.

The genes are TRBV7-9 and TRBJ1-2; possible D gene TRBD1, 5 bases. CDR1 is SEHNR and CDR2 is FQNEAQ in the germline V gene (reference sequence). Trimming removed 5 bases at V and 3 bases at J, with 16 bases between. The CDR3 is made up of 15 amino acids. In DNA, the CDR3 is TGTGCCAGCAGCCGCGGTGTGGGGACCTACTATGGCTACACCTTC. This gives the protein CASSRGVGTYYGYTF.

This rearrangement joins TRBV12-5 to TRBJ1-2; D ambiguous. V was cut by 4 bases and J by 4 bases, with 13 bases left in between. The V gene's germline CDR1 is LGHNT and CDR2 FRNRAP. The CDR3 consists of 14 residues. CDR3 protein: CASGYQDGSYGYTF. The CDR3 coding sequence is TGTGCTAGTGGTTATCAGGACGGTTCCTATGGCTACACCTTC.

This clone was found once. The rearrangement uses TRBV9 and TRBJ1-1, with D perhaps TRBD1 (5 bases). Trimming removed 0 bases from V and 2 bases from J, with 11 bases in between. The germline V gene has CDR1 SGDLS and CDR2 YYNGEE. CDR3 length: 15 amino acids. The CDR3 nucleotides are TGTGCCAGCAGCGTAGTTGACAGACTCAACACTGAAGCTTTCTTT. It encodes CASSVVDRLNTEAFF.

The rearrangement uses TRBV7-2 and TRBJ2-7; D tentatively fits TRBD1 or TRBD2 (5 bases each). The germline V gene encodes CDR1 SGHTA and CDR2 FQGNSA. CDR3 length equals 15 residues. Trimming stripped 3 bases from V and 1 base from J, with 13 bases between. This CDR3 reads CASSFGTDGSYEQYF. The CDR3 nucleotides are TGTGCCAGCAGCTTTGGGACGGACGGTTCCTACGAGCAGTACTTC.

The chain employs TRBV19 and TRBJ1-1, with D possibly being TRBD1 (5 bases). The V and J ends lost 1 base and 3 bases respectively, with 12 bases between them. The CDR3 has 15 residues. The V gene's germline CDR1 is LNHDA and CDR2 SQIVND (reference sequence). CDR3 nucleotide sequence: TGTGCCAGTAGTATAGGAGGGGTACTTTACACTGAAGCTTTCTTT. Translated, it gives CASSIGGVLYTEAFF.

The chain links TRBV5-1 to TRBJ2-3; weak D call: TRBD2 (6 bases). V was clipped by 0 bases and J by 6 bases, with 17 bases between them. CDR1 and CDR2 from the germline V gene are SGHRS and YFSETQ. The CDR3 spans 16 residues. As DNA, the CDR3 is TGCGCCAGCAGCTTGGCCATCATAGCGGTTTCGGATACGCAGTATTTT. Amino acids: CASSLAIIAVSDTQYF.

The chain is built from TRBV6-1 and TRBJ1-5; no reliable D call. Trimming stripped 5 bases from V and 5 bases from J, with 10 bases between. The length of the CDR3 is 13 residues. Looked up from germline, CDR1 is MNHNS and CDR2 is SASEGT. Here the CDR3 reads CASSYNRDQPQHF. CDR3 sequence (DNA): TGTGCCAGCAGTTATAATCGCGATCAGCCCCAGCATTTT.

The J gene is TRBJ1-4, the V gene TRBV5-4, with D uncertain. V was pared by 2 bases and J by 5 bases, with 7 bases between. CDR3 length: 13 amino acids. CDR1 and CDR2 (germline): SGHNT, YYREEE (reference sequence). The CDR3, as DNA: TGTGCCAGCAGCTTAGGACCAAATGAAAAACTGTTTTTT. It encodes CASSLGPNEKLFF.

This chain connects TRBV7-2 to TRBJ2-5, with 12 bases aligning to TRBD2. The CDR3 consists of 16 residues. Trimming took 0 bases from V and 1 from J; bases not matched to a gene: 0. In germline, CDR1 is SGHTA, CDR2 FQGNSA. As DNA, the CDR3 is TGTGCCAGCAGCTTAGCGACTAGCGGGGGCCAAGAGACCCAGTACTTC. It encodes CASSLATSGGQETQYF.

The CDR3 here is CAWSQRLADGEQYF. The CDR3 coding sequence is TGTGCCTGGAGCCAACGACTAGCGGACGGAGAGCAGTACTTC. The J gene is TRBJ2-7, the V gene TRBV30, with 9 bases lining up with TRBD2. The junction had 10 bases not matched to a gene; V was cut back by 3 bases and J by 7 bases. CDR1 is GTSNPN, CDR2 SVGIG, per germline (reference sequence). The CDR3 is made up of 14 amino acids.

The sample holds a few counts of this clone. V gene TRBV7-8 combines with J gene TRBJ1-6; TRBD1 agrees at 7 bases. Looked up from germline, CDR1 is SGHVS and CDR2 is FQNEAQ. The ends lost 3 bases at V and 7 bases at J; junction bases unmatched: 3. This CDR3 spans 14 amino acids. This CDR3 is CASSFGTENSPLHF. The CDR3 DNA reads TGTGCCAGCAGCTTCGGGACAGAAAATTCACCCCTCCACTTT.

The V gene is TRBV10-3, the J gene TRBJ1-1; no reliable D call. The CDR3 extends over 13 amino acids. V was shortened by 6 bases and J by 1 base, with 9 bases between the two germline ends. Germline V gene lookup returns CDR1 ENHRY and CDR2 SYGVKD. This CDR3 reads CAIRQPPNTEAFF. The CDR3 DNA is TGTGCCATCAGGCAGCCTCCGAACACTGAAGCTTTCTTT.

This clone was counted between two and nine times. The CDR3 DNA is TGTGCCAGCAGCCCCGTATCCGCCTCCTACGAGCAGTACGTC. It codes for CASSPVSASYEQYV. This chain joins TRBV21-1 and TRBJ2-7. TRBV21-1 is designated a pseudogene. CDR3 length: 14 amino acids.

The count of this clone is one. The J gene is TRBJ1-4, the V gene TRBV20-1; D ambiguous. Trimming shortened V by 7 bases and J by 8 bases, and 11 bases separated the two germline ends. The CDR3 sequence is 11 residues long. The germline V gene has CDR1 DFQATT and CDR2 SNEGSKA (reference sequence). CDR3 DNA: TGCAGTGTCCCCGAGAACGAAAAACTGTTTTTT. This gives the protein CSVPENEKLFF.

This chain uses TRBV5-1 with TRBJ2-5, with 8 positions matching TRBD1. CDR1 is SGHRS and CDR2 is YFSETQ in the germline V gene. After removal of 3 bases from V and 5 bases from J, the junction contained 6 bases not matched to a gene. The CDR3 runs 14 residues. CDR3 region: CASSSNHRGETQYF. CDR3 sequence (DNA): TGCGCCAGCAGCTCGAACCACAGGGGGGAGACCCAGTACTTC.

The chain couples TRBV7-8 to TRBJ2-3; 7 bases are a match to TRBD1. Germline lookup yields CDR1 SGHVS and CDR2 FQNEAQ. V shed 5 bases, J shed 4 bases, and the junction held 12 bases outside the gene matches. CDR3 length: 16 residues. Here the CDR3 reads CASSLGQLLRSDTQYF. The CDR3 nucleotides are TGTGCCAGCAGCCTGGGACAGCTCCTAAGGTCAGATACGCAGTATTTT.